The text below deals with one T cell receptor beta chain. The data are from a study of early T cells in non-severe SARS-CoV-2 infection. Trimming removed 4 bases at V and 9 bases at J, with 9 bases between. This CDR3 spans 12 amino acids. CDR1 and CDR2 (germline): KGHDR, SFDVKD. From the 5' RACE reads, TCRdb called clonotypes with MiXCR, one entry per CDR3 protein. The table lists some 40,000 distinct CDR3 sequences, 5.5% of them singletons, with about 4.2% in the top ten. Sequencing used whole blood, obtained at baseline. This sequence was found in an adult who was a healthcare worker with PCR-confirmed SARS-CoV-2 infection or an uninfected control (not recorded which). V and J are TRBV24-1 and TRBJ1-5; D unclear. The CDR3 DNA follows: TGTGCCACCAGTGAACATCGGGGGCCCCAGCATTTT. The encoded protein is CATSEHRGPQHF.